The T cell receptor (beta chain) under discussion was sequenced for a study of T cells in narcolepsy. Findings and caveats of the study: Blood of same and different patients, but not healthy controls, reportedly held recurring autoreactive clonotypes.

Generated by immunoSEQ multiplex PCR, the TCRdb table keeps only in-frame clones and is missing some. Of under 35,000 clones listed, 82% were seen once; the top ten hold roughly 2.6%. Note on this clone: Its target is unknown. The same CDR3 also results from other DNA sequences found in this sample.

The germline V and J ends were trimmed by 5 bases and 6 bases, with 18 bases remaining between them. CDR3 size: 15 residues. Germline loops: CDR1 SGHTA, CDR2 FQGNSA. Material: CD45RA- memory CD4+ T cells from PBMCs. This clonotype originated in a human donor with narcolepsy. The V and J genes are TRBV7-2 and TRBJ2-3; D is ambiguous. The CDR3 sequence is CASSPGRGRADTQYF. The DNA for the CDR3 is TGTGCCAGCAGCCCGGGTCGAGGTCGTGCCGATACGCAGTATTTT.